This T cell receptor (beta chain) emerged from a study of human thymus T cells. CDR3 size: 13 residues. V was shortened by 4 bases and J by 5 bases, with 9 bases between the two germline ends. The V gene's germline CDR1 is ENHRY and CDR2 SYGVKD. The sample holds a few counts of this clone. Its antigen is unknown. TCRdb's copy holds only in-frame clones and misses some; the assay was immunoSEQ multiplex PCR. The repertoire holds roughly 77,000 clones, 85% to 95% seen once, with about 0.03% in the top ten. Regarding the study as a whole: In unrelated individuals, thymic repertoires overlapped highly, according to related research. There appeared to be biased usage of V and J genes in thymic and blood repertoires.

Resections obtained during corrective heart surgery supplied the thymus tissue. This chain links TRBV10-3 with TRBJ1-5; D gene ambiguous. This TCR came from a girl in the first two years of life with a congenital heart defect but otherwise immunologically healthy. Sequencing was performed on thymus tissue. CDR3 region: CAISGGRDQPQHF. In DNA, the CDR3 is TGTGCCATCAGTGGGGGAAGGGATCAGCCCCAGCATTTT.